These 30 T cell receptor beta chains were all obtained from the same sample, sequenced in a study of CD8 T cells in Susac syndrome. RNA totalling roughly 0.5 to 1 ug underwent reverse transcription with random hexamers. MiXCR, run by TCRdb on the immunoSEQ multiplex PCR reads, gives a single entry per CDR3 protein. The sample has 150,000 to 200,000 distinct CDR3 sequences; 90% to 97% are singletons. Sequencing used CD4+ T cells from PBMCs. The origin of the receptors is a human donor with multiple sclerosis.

This CDR3 is CASSEFLTGVSRNEQFF. CDR3 sequence (DNA): TGTGCCAGCAGTGAATTTCTGACAGGGGTTTCGAGGAATGAGCAGTTCTTC. V usage is TRBV25-1 and J usage is TRBJ2-1; 8 bases align to TRBD1. Germline CDR1 reads MGHDK; CDR2 reads SYGVNS. The CDR3 covers 17 residues. Germline trimming cut 1 base from V and 7 bases from J; bases unmatched to any gene: 12.

The CDR3 spells CASSPPGGVSNQPQHF. The CDR3 bases are TGTGCCAGCAGCCCGCCCGGGGGGGTGAGCAATCAGCCCCAGCATTTT. The chain carries TRBV28 and TRBJ1-5; possibly TRBD1 for D (5 bases). The CDR3 extends over 16 amino acids. Between the trimmed V and J ends, which lost 6 bases and 1 base, there was a span of 16 bases. Per germline, CDR1 MDHEN and CDR2 SYDVKM.

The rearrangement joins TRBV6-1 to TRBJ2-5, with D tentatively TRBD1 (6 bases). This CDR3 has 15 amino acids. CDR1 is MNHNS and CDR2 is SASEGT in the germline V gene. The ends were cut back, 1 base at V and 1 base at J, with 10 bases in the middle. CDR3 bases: TGTGCCAGCAGTGAAGGAAGAGGGGGCCAAGAGACCCAGTACTTC. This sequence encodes CASSEGRGGQETQYF.

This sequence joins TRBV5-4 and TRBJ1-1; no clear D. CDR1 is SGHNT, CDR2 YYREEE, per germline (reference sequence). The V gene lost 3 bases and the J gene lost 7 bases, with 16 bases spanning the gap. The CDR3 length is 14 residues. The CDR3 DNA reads TGTGCCAGCAGCTCCCCTGGGGTAAGCCTTGAAGCTTTCTTT. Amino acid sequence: CASSSPGVSLEAFF. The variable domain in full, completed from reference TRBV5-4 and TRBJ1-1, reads ETGVTQSPTHLIKTRGQQVTLRCSSQSGHNTVSWYQQALGQGPQFIFQYYREEENGRGNFPPRFSGLQFPNYSSELNVNALELDDSALYLCASSSPGVSLEAFFGQGTRLTVV.

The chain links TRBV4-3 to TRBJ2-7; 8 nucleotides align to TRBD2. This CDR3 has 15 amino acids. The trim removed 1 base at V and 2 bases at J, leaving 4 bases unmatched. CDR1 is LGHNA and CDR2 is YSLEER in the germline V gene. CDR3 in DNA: TGCGCCAGCAGCCAAGCTCAAGCGGGGGCCTACGAGCAGTACTTC. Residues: CASSQAQAGAYEQYF.

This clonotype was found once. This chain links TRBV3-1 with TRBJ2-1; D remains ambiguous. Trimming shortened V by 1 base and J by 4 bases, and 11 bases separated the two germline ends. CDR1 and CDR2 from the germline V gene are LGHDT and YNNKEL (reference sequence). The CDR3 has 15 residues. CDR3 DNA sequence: TGTGCCAGCAGCCAAGGAGGTGAAGGGTACAATGAGCAGTTCTTC. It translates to CASSQGGEGYNEQFF.

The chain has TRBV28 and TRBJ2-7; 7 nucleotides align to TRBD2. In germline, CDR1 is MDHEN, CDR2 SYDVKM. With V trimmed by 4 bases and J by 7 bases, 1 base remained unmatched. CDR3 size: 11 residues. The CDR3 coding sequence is TGTGCCAGCAGTTCAGCGGGGGAGCAGTACTTC. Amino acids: CASSSAGEQYF. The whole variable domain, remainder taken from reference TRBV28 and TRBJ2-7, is DVKVTQSSRYLVKRTGEKVFLECVQDMDHENMFWYRQDPGLGLRLIYFSYDVKMKEKGDIPEGYSVSREKKERFSLILESASTNQTSMYLCASSSAGEQYFGPGTRLTVT.

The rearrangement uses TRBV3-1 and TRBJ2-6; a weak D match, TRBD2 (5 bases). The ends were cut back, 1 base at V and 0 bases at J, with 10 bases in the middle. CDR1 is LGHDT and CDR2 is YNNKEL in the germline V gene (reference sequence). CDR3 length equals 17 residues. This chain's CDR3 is CASSQVGGYSGANVLTF. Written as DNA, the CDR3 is TGTGCCAGCAGCCAAGTTGGAGGTTACTCTGGGGCCAACGTCCTGACTTTC.

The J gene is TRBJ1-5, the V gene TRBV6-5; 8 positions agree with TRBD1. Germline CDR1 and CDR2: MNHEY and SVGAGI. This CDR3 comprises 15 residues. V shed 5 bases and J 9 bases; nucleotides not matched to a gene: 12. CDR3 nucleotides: TGTGCCAGCAGTCCCGGACAGGGTGGAGGGAGGCCCCAGCATTTT. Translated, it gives CASSPGQGGGRPQHF.

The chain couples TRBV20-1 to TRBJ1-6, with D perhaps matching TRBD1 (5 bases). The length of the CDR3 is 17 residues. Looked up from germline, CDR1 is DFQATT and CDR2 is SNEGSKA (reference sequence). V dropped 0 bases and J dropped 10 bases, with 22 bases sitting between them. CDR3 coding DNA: TGCAGTGCTAGAGATCGTGTGCTGGGGGAACTCGCCTCACCCCTCCACTTT. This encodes CSARDRVLGELASPLHF.

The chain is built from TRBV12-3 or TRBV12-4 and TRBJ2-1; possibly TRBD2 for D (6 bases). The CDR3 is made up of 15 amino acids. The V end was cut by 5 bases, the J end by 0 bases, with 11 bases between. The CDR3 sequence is CASSPPGGSYNEQFF. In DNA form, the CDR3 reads TGTGCCAGCAGTCCCCCCGGGGGCTCCTACAATGAGCAGTTCTTC.

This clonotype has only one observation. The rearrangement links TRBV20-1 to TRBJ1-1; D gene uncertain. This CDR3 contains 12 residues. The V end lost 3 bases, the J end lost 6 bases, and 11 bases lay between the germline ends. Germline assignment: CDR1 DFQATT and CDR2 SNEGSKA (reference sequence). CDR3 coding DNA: TGCAGTGCTAGCCTCGCGGAACCTGAAGCTTTCTTT. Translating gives CSASLAEPEAFF.

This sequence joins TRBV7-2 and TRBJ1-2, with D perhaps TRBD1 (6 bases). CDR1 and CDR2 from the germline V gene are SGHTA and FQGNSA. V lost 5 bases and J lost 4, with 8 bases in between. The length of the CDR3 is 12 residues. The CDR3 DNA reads TGTGCCAGCAGCAAACAGGGCTATGGCTACACCTTC. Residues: CASSKQGYGYTF.

The CDR3, as DNA: TGTGCCAGCAGCGTAGGTGACAGGGGAGCTTTCTTT. It yields the protein CASSVGDRGAFF. The rearrangement uses TRBV9 and TRBJ1-1; 8 nucleotides align to TRBD1. The CDR3 has 12 amino acids. Unmatched junction bases numbered 2, after V lost 0 bases and J lost 10 bases. Germline CDR1 is SGDLS and CDR2 is YYNGEE.

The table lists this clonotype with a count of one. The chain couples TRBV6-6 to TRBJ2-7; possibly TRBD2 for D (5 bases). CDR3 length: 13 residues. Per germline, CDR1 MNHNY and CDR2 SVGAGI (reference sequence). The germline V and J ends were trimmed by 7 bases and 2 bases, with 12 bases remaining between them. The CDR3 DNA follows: TGTGCCAGCACCCCCCACGGGACCTACGAGCAGTACTTC. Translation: CASTPHGTYEQYF.

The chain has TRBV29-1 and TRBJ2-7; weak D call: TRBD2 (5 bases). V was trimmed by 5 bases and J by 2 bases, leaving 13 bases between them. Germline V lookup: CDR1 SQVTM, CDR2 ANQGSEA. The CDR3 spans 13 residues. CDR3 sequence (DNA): TGCAGCGTTTTCCGGGATCCTCCCTACGAGCAGTACTTC. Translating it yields CSVFRDPPYEQYF.

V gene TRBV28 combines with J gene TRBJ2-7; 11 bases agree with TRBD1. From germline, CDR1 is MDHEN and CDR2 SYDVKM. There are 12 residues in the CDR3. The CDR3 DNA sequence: TGTGCTTCGGGACAGGGGGCCTACGAGCAGTACTTC. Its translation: CASGQGAYEQYF.

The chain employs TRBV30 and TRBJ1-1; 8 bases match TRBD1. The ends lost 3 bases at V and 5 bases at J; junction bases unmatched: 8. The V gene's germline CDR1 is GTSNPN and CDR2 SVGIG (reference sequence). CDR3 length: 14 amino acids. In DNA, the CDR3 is TGTGCCTGGAGCGCAGATGACAGGGGTACTGAAGCTTTCTTT. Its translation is CAWSADDRGTEAFF.

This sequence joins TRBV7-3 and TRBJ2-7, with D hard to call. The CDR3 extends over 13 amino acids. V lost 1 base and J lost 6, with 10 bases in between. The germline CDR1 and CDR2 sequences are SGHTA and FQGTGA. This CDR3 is CASSLSQVGEQYF. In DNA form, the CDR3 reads TGTGCCAGCAGCTTAAGCCAGGTCGGCGAGCAGTACTTC.

CDR3 protein: CASSQLQGQNNEQFF. CDR3 nucleotide sequence: TGCGCCAGCAGCCAACTACAGGGACAGAACAATGAGCAGTTCTTC. The chain combines TRBV4-1 with TRBJ2-1, with 7 positions matching TRBD1. Germline lookup yields CDR1 MGHRA and CDR2 YSYEKL. This CDR3 is 15 amino acids long. With 2 bases clipped from V and 5 bases from J, the junction kept 6 bases outside the gene matches.

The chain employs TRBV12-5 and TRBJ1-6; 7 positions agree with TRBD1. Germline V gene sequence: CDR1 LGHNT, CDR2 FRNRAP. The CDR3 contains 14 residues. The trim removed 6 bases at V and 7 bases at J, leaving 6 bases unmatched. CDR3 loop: CASGRGQPNSPLHF. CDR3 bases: TGTGCTAGTGGCAGGGGACAGCCCAATTCACCCCTCCACTTT. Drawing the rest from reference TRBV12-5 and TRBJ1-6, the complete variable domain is DARVTQTPRHKVTEMGQEVTMRCQPILGHNTVFWYRQTMMQGLELLAYFRNRAPLDDSGMPKDRFSAEMPDATLATLKIQPSEPRDSAVYFCASGRGQPNSPLHFGNGTRLTVT.

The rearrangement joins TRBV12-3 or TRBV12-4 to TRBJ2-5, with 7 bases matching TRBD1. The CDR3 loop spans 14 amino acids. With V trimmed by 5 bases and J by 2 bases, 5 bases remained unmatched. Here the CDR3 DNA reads TGTGCCAGCAGTCGACAGGGTCTACAAGAGACCCAGTACTTC. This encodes CASSRQGLQETQYF.

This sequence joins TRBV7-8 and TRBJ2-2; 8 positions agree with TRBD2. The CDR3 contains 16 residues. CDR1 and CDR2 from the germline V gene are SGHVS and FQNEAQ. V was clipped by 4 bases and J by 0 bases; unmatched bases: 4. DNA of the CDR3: TGTGCCAGCAGCTCGGGGGGGTCTGCGAACACCGGGGAGCTGTTTTTT. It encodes CASSSGGSANTGELFF.

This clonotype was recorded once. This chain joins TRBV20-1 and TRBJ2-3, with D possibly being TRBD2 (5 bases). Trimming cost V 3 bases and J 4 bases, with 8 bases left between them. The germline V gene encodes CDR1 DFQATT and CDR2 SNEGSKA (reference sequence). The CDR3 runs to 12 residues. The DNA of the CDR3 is TGCAGTGCTAGCGCCGGGGCAGATACGCAGTATTTT. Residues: CSASAGADTQYF.

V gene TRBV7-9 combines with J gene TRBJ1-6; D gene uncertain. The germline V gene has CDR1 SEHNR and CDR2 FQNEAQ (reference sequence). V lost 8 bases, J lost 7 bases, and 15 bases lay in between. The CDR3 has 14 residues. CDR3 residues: CASGLASQNSPLHF. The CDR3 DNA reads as TGTGCCAGCGGACTCGCCAGCCAGAATTCACCCCTCCACTTT.

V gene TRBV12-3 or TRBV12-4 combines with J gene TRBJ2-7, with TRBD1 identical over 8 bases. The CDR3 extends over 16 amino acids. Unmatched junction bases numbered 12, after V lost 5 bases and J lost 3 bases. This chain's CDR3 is CASSRSLGQARYEQYF. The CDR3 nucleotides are TGTGCCAGCAGTCGGTCTTTGGGACAGGCACGCTACGAGCAGTACTTC.

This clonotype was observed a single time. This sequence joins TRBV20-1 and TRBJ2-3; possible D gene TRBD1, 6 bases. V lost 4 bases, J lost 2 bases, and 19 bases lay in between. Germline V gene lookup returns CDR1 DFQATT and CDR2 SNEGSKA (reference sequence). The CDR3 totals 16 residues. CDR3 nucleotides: TGCAGTGCTACAACCTGGTGGGGACAAAACACAGATACGCAGTATTTT. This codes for CSATTWWGQNTDTQYF.

CDR3 bases: TGTGCCAGCAGTTACCGCGGGGAACTCTATGGCTACACCTTC. The encoded protein is CASSYRGELYGYTF. The chain has TRBV6-5 and TRBJ1-2; D is ambiguous. The germline gives CDR1 MNHEY, CDR2 SVGAGI. This CDR3 is 14 amino acids long. Trimming removed 2 bases at V and 4 bases at J, with 11 bases between.

CDR3 loop: CASRRKQGQETQYF. Here the CDR3 DNA reads TGTGCCAGCAGACGAAAACAGGGGCAAGAGACCCAGTACTTC. The chain joins TRBV27 to TRBJ2-5; 7 nucleotides match TRBD1. The CDR3 is made up of 14 amino acids. The germline V gene has CDR1 MNHEY and CDR2 SMNVEV (reference sequence). The V segment lost 6 bases and the J segment 2 bases; nucleotides outside the gene matches: 6.

The CDR3 coding sequence is TGTGCTAGTGGTCCCGACAAATCCTATGGCTACACCTTC. It encodes CASGPDKSYGYTF. This chain connects TRBV12-5 to TRBJ1-2; D is uncertain. The CDR3 is made up of 13 amino acids. Trimming cost V 5 bases and J 4 bases, with 11 bases left between them. CDR1 and CDR2 from the germline V gene are LGHNT and FRNRAP. Full variable domain (missing parts from reference TRBV12-5 and TRBJ1-2): DARVTQTPRHKVTEMGQEVTMRCQPILGHNTVFWYRQTMMQGLELLAYFRNRAPLDDSGMPKDRFSAEMPDATLATLKIQPSEPRDSAVYFCASGPDKSYGYTFGSGTRLTVV.